The 31 T cell receptor beta chains below come from one sample, sequenced in a study of neoadjuvant anti-PD-1 for oral cavity cancer. Clones were read by immunoSEQ multiplex PCR, and TCRdb kept only the in-frame ones, dropping some. Among around 13,000 clones listed, around 70% were seen once. Source: PBMCs, taken before nivolumab (anti-PD-1) treatment. These receptors came from a person between 40 and 85 years old with oral cavity squamous cell carcinoma.

The chain links TRBV7-8 to TRBJ1-5; no firm D call. The V gene's germline CDR1 is SGHVS and CDR2 FQNEAQ. Trimming removed 5 bases from V and 3 bases from J, with 11 bases in between. CDR3 length equals 14 residues. The DNA for the CDR3 is TGTGCCAGCAGCCCCGAGGCCCTCAATCAGCCCCAGCATTTT. The encoded protein is CASSPEALNQPQHF.

V gene TRBV7-9 combines with J gene TRBJ1-4; D is unclear. CDR1 and CDR2 from the germline V gene are SEHNR and FQNEAQ (reference sequence). This CDR3 is built from 15 residues. Between the trimmed V and J ends, which lost 5 bases and 0 bases, there was a span of 10 bases. The CDR3 DNA reads as TGTGCCAGCAGCCCCTCTCCTGCAACTAATGAAAAACTGTTTTTT. This translates into CASSPSPATNEKLFF.

This clone was recorded a few times. J is TRBJ1-6 and V is TRBV7-2; D is unclear. The CDR3 has 15 residues. Germline CDR1 is SGHTA and CDR2 is FQGNSA. Trimming stripped 3 bases from V and 5 bases from J, with 11 bases between. The CDR3: CASSFQDLNNSPLHF. In nucleotides, the CDR3 is TGTGCCAGCAGCTTTCAGGATCTGAATAATTCACCCCTCCACTTT.

Here the CDR3 DNA reads TGCGCCAGCAGCTTCTCTGGGAGCTCTGGAAACACCATATATTTT. It encodes CASSFSGSSGNTIYF. The chain uses TRBV5-1 and TRBJ1-3; the D is unclear. V was trimmed by 2 bases and J by 0 bases, leaving 9 bases between them. Germline CDR1 reads SGHRS; CDR2 reads YFSETQ. The CDR3 totals 15 residues.

The chain combines TRBV7-7 with TRBJ2-5; the D call may be TRBD1 or TRBD2 (5 bases each). The CDR3 runs to 14 residues. Germline-derived CDR1 and CDR2 are SSHAT and FNYEAQ (reference sequence). Trimming shortened V by 2 bases and J by 5 bases, and 12 bases separated the two germline ends. The CDR3 region is CASSLTGPGETQYF. CDR3 DNA sequence: TGTGCCAGCAGCTTAACGGGGCCCGGGGAGACCCAGTACTTC.

The chain combines TRBV6-6 with TRBJ2-7; 8 bases align to TRBD2. J gave up 10 bases and V 4 bases, and 3 bases lay outside the gene matches. Germline CDR1 MNHNY, CDR2 SVGAGI (reference sequence). The CDR3 extends over 11 amino acids. The CDR3 sequence is CASSLAGLQYF. The CDR3 DNA sequence: TGTGCCAGCAGTTTAGCGGGACTACAGTACTTC.

The CDR3 sequence: CASSPDRANGYTF. The CDR3 DNA is TGTGCCAGCAGCCCCGACAGGGCCAATGGCTACACCTTC. The chain joins TRBV28 to TRBJ1-2; 7 bases align to TRBD1. CDR3 length: 13 amino acids. V dropped 6 bases and J dropped 6; count of bases not matched to a gene: 7. Germline CDR1 MDHEN, CDR2 SYDVKM.

V gene TRBV4-1 combines with J gene TRBJ2-7, with 9 positions matching TRBD1. Germline-derived CDR1 and CDR2 are MGHRA and YSYEKL. CDR3 size: 17 residues. V lost 3 bases to trimming and J lost 5 bases; unmatched junction nucleotides: 14. The CDR3 sequence: CASSHQGQGGRRDEQYF. CDR3 bases: TGCGCCAGCAGCCACCAGGGACAGGGCGGGCGGAGGGACGAGCAGTACTTC.

The chain combines TRBV20-1 with TRBJ1-3, with D hard to call. Germline assignment: CDR1 DFQATT and CDR2 SNEGSKA (reference sequence). V was shortened by 3 bases and J by 9 bases, with 9 bases between the two germline ends. This CDR3 contains 11 residues. DNA for the CDR3: TGCAGTGCTAGCACCGGAGGCACCATATATTTT. This codes for CSASTGGTIYF.

The rearrangement links TRBV11-2 to TRBJ2-2; D not certain. Trimming removed 4 bases at V and 17 bases at J, with 23 bases between. CDR3 size: 14 residues. CDR1 SGHAT and CDR2 FQNNGV come from the germline V gene. DNA of the CDR3: TGTGCCAGCAGCTCCAGTCCCCTCGGTGGGGTGGGTTTTTTT. Its protein is CASSSSPLGGVGFF.

In its sample, this clone was seen a few times. V gene TRBV15 combines with J gene TRBJ1-2; 7 positions agree with TRBD1. The CDR3 is made up of 15 amino acids. CDR1 is LNHNV, CDR2 YYDKDF, per germline (reference sequence). V shed 3 bases and J 2 bases; nucleotides not matched to a gene: 6. CDR3 sequence: CATSRPTGINYGYTF. In nucleotides, the CDR3 is TGTGCCACCAGCAGGCCGACAGGGATCAACTATGGCTACACCTTC.

This clone was picked up one time. This chain uses TRBV19 with TRBJ2-5, with D possibly matching TRBD1 (5 bases). V was cut by 2 bases and J by 2 bases, with 12 bases left in between. Germline CDR1 LNHDA, CDR2 SQIVND (reference sequence). The CDR3 sequence is 15 residues long. DNA for the CDR3: TGTGCCAGTAGTATAAGGCAGGGTCGGCAAGAGACCCAGTACTTC. Its protein product is CASSIRQGRQETQYF.

The J gene is TRBJ2-5, the V gene TRBV6-1; TRBD2 matches 7 bases. J lost 1 base, V lost 6 bases, and 5 bases had no gene match. The CDR3 is 14 amino acids. Germline assignment: CDR1 MNHNS and CDR2 SASEGT. CDR3 sequence reads: CASSLGLPQETQYF. The CDR3 DNA sequence: TGTGCCAGCAGCCTGGGACTACCCCAAGAGACCCAGTACTTC.

V usage is TRBV25-1 and J usage is TRBJ1-6; D is unresolved. Per the germline V gene, CDR1 is MGHDK and CDR2 is SYGVNS. CDR3 length equals 12 residues. Trimming left V 2 bases short and J 12 bases short, with 8 bases between. The DNA of the CDR3 is TGTGCCAGCAGTGAACGGGATTTACCCCTCCACTTT. Translation gives CASSERDLPLHF.

This chain links TRBV7-2 with TRBJ1-5; D is possibly TRBD1 (6 bases). Germline V gene data show CDR1 as SGHTA and CDR2 as FQGNSA. The CDR3 totals 14 residues. Trimming removed 1 base from V and 7 bases from J, with 11 bases in between. The CDR3 sequence is CASSLDGGAQPQHF. CDR3 nucleotides: TGTGCCAGCAGCTTAGACGGGGGGGCCCAGCCCCAGCATTTT. The full variable domain, completed using reference TRBV7-2 and TRBJ1-5, is GAGVSQSPSNKVTEKGKDVELRCDPISGHTALYWYRQSLGQGLEFLIYFQGNSAPDKSGLPSDRFSAERTGGSVSTLTIQRTQQEDSAVYLCASSLDGGAQPQHFGDGTRLSIL.

V gene TRBV6-6 combines with J gene TRBJ1-5, with unresolved D. Trimming removed 6 bases from V and 2 bases from J, with 14 bases in between. The CDR3 has 15 residues. Germline CDR1 reads MNHNY; CDR2 reads SVGAGI (reference sequence). Written as DNA, the CDR3 is TGTGCCAGCAGCCTACGAGACCCTCGCAATCAGCCCCAGCATTTT. Translating gives CASSLRDPRNQPQHF.

This clone was counted between two and nine times. The rearrangement links TRBV13 to TRBJ1-1, with a tentative D call TRBD1 (5 bases). The CDR3 is made up of 15 amino acids. Between the trimmed V and J ends, which lost 2 bases and 1 base, there was a span of 11 bases. The V gene's germline CDR1 is PRHDT and CDR2 FYEKMQ (reference sequence). CDR3: CASSLQGVKNTEAFF. The CDR3 nucleotides read TGTGCCAGCAGCTTACAGGGAGTGAAGAACACTGAAGCTTTCTTT.

V gene TRBV5-1 combines with J gene TRBJ1-3; possibly TRBD1 for D (6 bases). The V and J ends lost 2 bases and 0 bases respectively, with 21 bases between them. The CDR3 is 19 residues long. Germline-derived CDR1 and CDR2 are SGHRS and YFSETQ. The CDR3 is CASSFNPGQKTPSGNTIYF. The DNA for the CDR3 is TGCGCCAGCAGCTTCAATCCGGGACAAAAGACTCCCTCTGGAAACACCATATATTTT. Supplemented by reference TRBV5-1 and TRBJ1-3, the full variable domain reads KAGVTQTPRYLIKTRGQQVTLSCSPISGHRSVSWYQQTPGQGLQFLFEYFSETQRNKGNFPGRFSGRQFSNSRSEMNVSTLELGDSALYLCASSFNPGQKTPSGNTIYFGEGSWLTVV.

The chain has TRBV9 and TRBJ2-4; D is undetermined. The CDR3 sequence is 15 residues long. Germline V CDR1 and CDR2: SGDLS, YYNGEE. V dropped 0 bases and J dropped 0 bases, with 7 bases sitting between them. This chain's CDR3 is CASSVGPIAKNIQYF. The CDR3 DNA follows: TGTGCCAGCAGCGTAGGACCGATAGCCAAAAACATTCAGTACTTC.

This clone is a singleton in its sample. V and J are TRBV5-1 and TRBJ1-6, with 7 positions matching TRBD1. There are 16 residues in the CDR3. Trimming removed 5 bases from V and 2 bases from J; junction bases left unmatched: 7. The germline gives CDR1 SGHRS, CDR2 YFSETQ. CDR3 sequence: CASSLDRWTYNSPLHF. In nucleotides, the CDR3 is TGCGCCAGCAGTCTGGACAGGTGGACCTATAATTCACCCCTCCACTTT.

J is TRBJ1-1 and V is TRBV5-1; 9 nucleotides line up with TRBD1. Germline CDR1 reads SGHRS; CDR2 reads YFSETQ. V lost 2 bases to trimming and J lost 1 base; unmatched junction nucleotides: 3. There are 15 residues in the CDR3. The CDR3 sequence: CASSLQGAPNTEAFF. As DNA, the CDR3 is TGCGCCAGCAGCTTACAGGGGGCCCCGAACACTGAAGCTTTCTTT.

The chain carries TRBV5-1 and TRBJ2-2, with 9 nucleotides matching TRBD1. CDR1 is SGHRS, CDR2 YFSETQ, per germline. The CDR3 extends over 15 amino acids. The V gene end was trimmed by 3 bases and the J gene end by 9 bases; junction bases not matched to a gene: 9. The CDR3 DNA is TGCGCCAGCAGCTCGACCGGGACAGGGAAGAGGGAGCTGTTTTTT. This translates into CASSSTGTGKRELFF. Full variable domain (outside the CDR3, taken from reference TRBV5-1 and TRBJ2-2): KAGVTQTPRYLIKTRGQQVTLSCSPISGHRSVSWYQQTPGQGLQFLFEYFSETQRNKGNFPGRFSGRQFSNSRSEMNVSTLELGDSALYLCASSSTGTGKRELFFGEGSRLTVL.

This clone was found once. The chain's CDR3 is CASSQSGGGYGYTF. The CDR3 bases are TGTGCCAGCAGTCAATCAGGGGGCGGCTATGGCTACACCTTC. This sequence joins TRBV28 and TRBJ1-2; 8 bases align to TRBD1. The V and J ends lost 5 bases and 4 bases, in that order; junction bases with no gene match: 6. This CDR3 has 14 amino acids. Germline V CDR1 and CDR2: MDHEN, SYDVKM.

This rearrangement joins TRBV6-6 to TRBJ2-1, with TRBD1 matching over 8 bases. V lost 0 bases and J lost 7; bases outside the gene matches: 8. Germline values: CDR1 MNHNY, CDR2 SVGAGI (reference sequence). This CDR3 region has 16 residues. CDR3 sequence reads: CASSYSGQGARNEQFF. The CDR3 DNA reads TGTGCCAGCAGTTACTCGGGGCAGGGGGCTCGGAATGAGCAGTTCTTC.

This clone was seen a few times. The chain employs TRBV5-5 and TRBJ1-5; possibly TRBD1 for D (6 bases). Trimming took off 2 bases at V and 7 bases at J, with 13 bases between the two ends. CDR1 and CDR2 from the germline V gene are SGHKS and YYEKEE (reference sequence). The length of the CDR3 is 14 residues. The CDR3 loop reads CASSFSSQGQPQHF. CDR3 coding DNA: TGTGCCAGCAGCTTCTCCAGCCAGGGGCAGCCCCAGCATTTT.

This chain connects TRBV5-4 to TRBJ1-1; D ambiguous. The germline V gene has CDR1 SGHNT and CDR2 YYREEE (reference sequence). The CDR3 is 15 residues long. V was clipped by 4 bases and J by 1 base, with 14 bases between them. CDR3 protein: CASSQEVGRNTEAFF. CDR3 bases: TGTGCCAGCAGCCAAGAAGTGGGGAGGAACACTGAAGCTTTCTTT.

The rearrangement uses TRBV5-1 and TRBJ1-1, with D maybe TRBD1 (6 bases). V was trimmed by 2 bases and J by 7 bases, leaving 21 bases between them. The CDR3 has 16 amino acids. Per the germline V gene, CDR1 is SGHRS and CDR2 is YFSETQ. The CDR3 is CASSFRPGQGLSEAFF. Here the CDR3 DNA reads TGCGCCAGCAGCTTCCGACCGGGACAAGGGCTCAGTGAAGCTTTCTTT.

The DNA of the CDR3 is TGTGCCAGCTCACCATTGGGACGGCGCCGGAACACTGAAGCTTTCTTT. Protein: CASSPLGRRRNTEAFF. The V gene is TRBV18, the J gene TRBJ1-1; TRBD1 is a possible D gene (5 bases). The CDR3 covers 16 residues. Germline V gives CDR1 KGHSH, CDR2 LQKENI. Trimming cost V 2 bases and J 1 base, with 14 bases left between them. Variable domain in full (rest from reference TRBV18 and TRBJ1-1): NAGVMQNPRHLVRRRGQEARLRCSPMKGHSHVYWYRQLPEEGLKFMVYLQKENIIDESGMPKERFSAEFPKEGPSILRIQQVVRGDSAAYFCASSPLGRRRNTEAFFGQGTRLTVV.

This clone was detected once. This rearrangement joins TRBV4-1 to TRBJ1-5; maybe TRBD1 (5 bases). Germline V gives CDR1 MGHRA, CDR2 YSYEKL. This CDR3 has 19 amino acids. Trimming took 5 bases from V and 0 from J, leaving 23 bases between them. CDR3 amino acids: CASSSQFGRGHYSNQPQHF. DNA of the CDR3: TGCGCCAGCAGCTCGCAGTTCGGACGGGGCCACTATAGCAATCAGCCCCAGCATTTT.

This clone was detected only once. This chain joins TRBV11-2 and TRBJ1-1; the D is unclear. The CDR3 contains 14 residues. Germline CDR1 SGHAT, CDR2 FQNNGV. Trimming shortened V by 5 bases and J by 0 bases, and 10 bases separated the two germline ends. This chain's CDR3 is CASSHAGMNTEAFF. The CDR3 DNA reads TGTGCCAGCAGCCACGCGGGTATGAACACTGAAGCTTTCTTT.

The J gene is TRBJ2-1, the V gene TRBV6-1; no firm D call. This CDR3 spans 12 amino acids. Trimming removed 7 bases at V and 7 bases at J, with 11 bases between. Germline CDR1 is MNHNS and CDR2 is SASEGT. This chain's CDR3 is CASKPAGNEQFF. In nucleotides, the CDR3 is TGTGCCAGCAAACCAGCCGGAAATGAGCAGTTCTTC.